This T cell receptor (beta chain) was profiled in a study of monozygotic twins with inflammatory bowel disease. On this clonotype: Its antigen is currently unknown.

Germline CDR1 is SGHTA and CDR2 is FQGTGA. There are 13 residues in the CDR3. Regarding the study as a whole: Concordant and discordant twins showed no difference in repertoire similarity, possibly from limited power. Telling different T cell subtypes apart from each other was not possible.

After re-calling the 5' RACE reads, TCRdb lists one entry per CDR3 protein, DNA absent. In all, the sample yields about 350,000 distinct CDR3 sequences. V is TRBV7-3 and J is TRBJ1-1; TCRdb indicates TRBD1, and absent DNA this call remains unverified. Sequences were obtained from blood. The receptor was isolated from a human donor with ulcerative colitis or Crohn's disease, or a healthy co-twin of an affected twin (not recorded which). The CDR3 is CASSYRDGTEAFF.